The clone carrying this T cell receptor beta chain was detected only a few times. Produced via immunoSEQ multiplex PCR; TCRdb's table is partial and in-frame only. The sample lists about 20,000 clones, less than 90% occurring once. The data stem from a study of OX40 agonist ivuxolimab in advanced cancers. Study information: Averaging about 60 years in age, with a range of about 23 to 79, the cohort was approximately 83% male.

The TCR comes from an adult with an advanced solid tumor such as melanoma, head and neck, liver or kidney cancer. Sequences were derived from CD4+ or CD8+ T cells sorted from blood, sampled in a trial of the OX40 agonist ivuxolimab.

The CDR3 nucleotides read TGTGCCAGCAGTTATGGGGACCCGGGGGAGCAGTACTTC. Protein sequence: CASSYGDPGEQYF. The chain combines TRBV6-5 with TRBJ2-7; D might be TRBD1 or TRBD2, each matching 5 bases. Trimming took 3 bases from V and 7 from J, leaving 13 bases between them. The CDR3 has 13 residues. CDR1 is MNHEY, CDR2 SVGAGI, per germline.